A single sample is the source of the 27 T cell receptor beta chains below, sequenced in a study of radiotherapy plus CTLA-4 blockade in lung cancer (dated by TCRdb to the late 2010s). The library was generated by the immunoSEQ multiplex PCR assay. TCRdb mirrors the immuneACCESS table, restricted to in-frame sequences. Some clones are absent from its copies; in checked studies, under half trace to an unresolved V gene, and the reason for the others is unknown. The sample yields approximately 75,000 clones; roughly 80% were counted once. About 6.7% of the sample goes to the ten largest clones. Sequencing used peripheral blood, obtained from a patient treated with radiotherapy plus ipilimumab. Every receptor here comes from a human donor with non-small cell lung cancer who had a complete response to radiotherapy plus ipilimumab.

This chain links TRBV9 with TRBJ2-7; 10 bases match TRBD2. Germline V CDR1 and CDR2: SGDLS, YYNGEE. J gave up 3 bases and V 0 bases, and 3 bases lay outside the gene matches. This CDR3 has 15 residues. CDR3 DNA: TGTGCCAGCAGCGTAGCGGCTAGCGGGGGCTACGAGCAGTACTTC. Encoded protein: CASSVAASGGYEQYF.

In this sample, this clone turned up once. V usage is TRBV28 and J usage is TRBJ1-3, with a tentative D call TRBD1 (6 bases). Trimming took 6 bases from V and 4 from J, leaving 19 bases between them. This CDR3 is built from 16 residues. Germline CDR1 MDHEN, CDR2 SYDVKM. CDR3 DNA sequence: TGTGCCAGCAGCTCAGCCACCCCAGGGGAGGGAAACACCATATATTTT. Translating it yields CASSSATPGEGNTIYF. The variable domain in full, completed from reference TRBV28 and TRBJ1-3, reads DVKVTQSSRYLVKRTGEKVFLECVQDMDHENMFWYRQDPGLGLRLIYFSYDVKMKEKGDIPEGYSVSREKKERFSLILESASTNQTSMYLCASSSATPGEGNTIYFGEGSWLTVV.

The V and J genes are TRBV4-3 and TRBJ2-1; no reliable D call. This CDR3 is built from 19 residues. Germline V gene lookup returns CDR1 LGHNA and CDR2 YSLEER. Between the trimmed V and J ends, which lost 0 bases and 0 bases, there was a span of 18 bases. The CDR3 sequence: CASSQDLSPARSSYNEQFF. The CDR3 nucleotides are TGCGCCAGCAGCCAAGATTTAAGCCCCGCCAGGAGCTCCTACAATGAGCAGTTCTTC.

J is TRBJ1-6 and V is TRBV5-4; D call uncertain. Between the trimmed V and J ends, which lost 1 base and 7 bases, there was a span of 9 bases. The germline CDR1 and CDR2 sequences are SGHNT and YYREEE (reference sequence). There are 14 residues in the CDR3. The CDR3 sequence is CASSLSSGNSPLHF. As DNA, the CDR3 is TGTGCCAGCAGCTTGTCGTCAGGAAATTCACCCCTCCACTTT.

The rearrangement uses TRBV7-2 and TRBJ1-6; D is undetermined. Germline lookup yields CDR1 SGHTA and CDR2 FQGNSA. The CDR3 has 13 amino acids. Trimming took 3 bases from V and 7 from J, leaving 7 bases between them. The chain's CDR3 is CASSLEGNSPLHF. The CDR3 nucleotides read TGTGCCAGCAGCTTGGAAGGGAATTCACCCCTCCACTTT.

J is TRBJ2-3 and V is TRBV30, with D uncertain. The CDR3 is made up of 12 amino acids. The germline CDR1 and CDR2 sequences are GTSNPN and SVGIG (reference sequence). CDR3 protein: CGGGQGTDTQYF. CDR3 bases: TGTGGTGGTGGTCAGGGCACAGATACGCAGTATTTT.

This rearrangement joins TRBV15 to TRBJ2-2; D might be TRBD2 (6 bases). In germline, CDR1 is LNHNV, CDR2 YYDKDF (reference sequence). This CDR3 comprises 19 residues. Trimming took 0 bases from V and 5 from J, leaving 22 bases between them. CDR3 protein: CATSRDRGRWAAGTGELFF. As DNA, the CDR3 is TGTGCCACCAGCAGAGATCGGGGCCGCTGGGCCGCGGGGACCGGGGAGCTGTTTTTT.

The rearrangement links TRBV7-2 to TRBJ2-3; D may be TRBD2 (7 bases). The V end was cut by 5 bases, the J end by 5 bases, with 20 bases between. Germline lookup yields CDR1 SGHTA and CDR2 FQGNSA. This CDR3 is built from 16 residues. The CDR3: CASSKEGRGPKDTQYF. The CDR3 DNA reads TGTGCCAGCAGCAAAGAAGGGCGGGGGCCGAAAGATACGCAGTATTTT.

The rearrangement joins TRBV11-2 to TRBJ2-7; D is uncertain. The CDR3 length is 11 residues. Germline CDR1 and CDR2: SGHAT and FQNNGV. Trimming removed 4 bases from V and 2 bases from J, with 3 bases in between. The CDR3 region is CASSSAYEQYV. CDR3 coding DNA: TGTGCCAGCAGCTCCGCCTACGAGCAGTACGTC.

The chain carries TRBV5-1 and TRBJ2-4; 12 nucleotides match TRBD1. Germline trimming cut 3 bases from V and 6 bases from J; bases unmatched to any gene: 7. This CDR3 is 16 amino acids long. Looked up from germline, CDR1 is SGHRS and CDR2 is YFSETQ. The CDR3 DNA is TGCGCCAGCAGCTCCTCCGGGACAGGGGGCCTAAACATTCAGTACTTC. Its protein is CASSSSGTGGLNIQYF.

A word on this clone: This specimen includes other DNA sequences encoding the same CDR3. For the CDR3, the DNA is TGTGCCAGCAGTTTATCTAGGCACACTGAAGCTTTCTTT. This encodes CASSLSRHTEAFF. The genes are TRBV27 and TRBJ1-1; D gene uncertain. Germline V gene sequence: CDR1 MNHEY, CDR2 SMNVEV (reference sequence). Trimming left V 0 bases short and J 3 bases short, with 5 bases between. The CDR3 has 13 residues.

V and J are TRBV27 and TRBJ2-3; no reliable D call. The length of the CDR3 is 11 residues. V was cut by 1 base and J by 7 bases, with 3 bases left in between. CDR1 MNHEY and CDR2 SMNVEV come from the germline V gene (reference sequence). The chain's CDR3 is CASSLWNTQYF. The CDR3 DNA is TGTGCCAGCAGTTTATGGAATACGCAGTATTTT.

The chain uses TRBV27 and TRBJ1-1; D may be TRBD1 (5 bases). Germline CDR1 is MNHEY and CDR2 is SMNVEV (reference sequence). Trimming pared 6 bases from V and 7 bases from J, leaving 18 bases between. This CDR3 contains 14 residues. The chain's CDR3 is CASSPRRGGGEAFF. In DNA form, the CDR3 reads TGTGCCAGCAGCCCCCGAAGGGGAGGCGGTGAAGCTTTCTTT.

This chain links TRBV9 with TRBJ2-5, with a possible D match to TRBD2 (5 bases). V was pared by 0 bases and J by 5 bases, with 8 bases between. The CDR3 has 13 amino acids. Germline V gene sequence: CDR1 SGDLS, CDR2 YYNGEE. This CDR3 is CASSVGPGETQYF. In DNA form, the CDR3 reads TGTGCCAGCAGCGTAGGGCCGGGGGAGACCCAGTACTTC. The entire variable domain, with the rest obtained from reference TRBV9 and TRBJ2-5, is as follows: DSGVTQTPKHLITATGQRVTLRCSPRSGDLSVYWYQQSLDQGLQFLIQYYNGEERAKGNILERFSAQQFPDLHSELNLSSLELGDSALYFCASSVGPGETQYFGPGTRLLVL.

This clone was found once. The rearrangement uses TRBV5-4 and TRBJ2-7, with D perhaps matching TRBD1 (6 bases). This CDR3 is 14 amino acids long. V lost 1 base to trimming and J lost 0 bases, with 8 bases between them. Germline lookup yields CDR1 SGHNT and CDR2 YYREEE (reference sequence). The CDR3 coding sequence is TGTGCCAGCAGCTTGAAGGACAGCTCCTACGAGCAGTACTTC. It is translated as CASSLKDSSYEQYF.

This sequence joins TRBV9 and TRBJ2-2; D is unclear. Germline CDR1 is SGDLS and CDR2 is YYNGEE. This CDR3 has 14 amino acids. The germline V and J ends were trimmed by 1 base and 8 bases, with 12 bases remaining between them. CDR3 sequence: CASSVSLGIGELFF. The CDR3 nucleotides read TGTGCCAGCAGCGTATCCTTGGGGATTGGGGAGCTGTTTTTT.

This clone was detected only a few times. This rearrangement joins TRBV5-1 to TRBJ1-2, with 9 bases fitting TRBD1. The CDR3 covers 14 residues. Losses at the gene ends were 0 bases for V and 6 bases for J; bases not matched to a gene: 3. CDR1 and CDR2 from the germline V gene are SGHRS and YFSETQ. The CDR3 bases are TGCGCCAGCAGCTTGGGGGACAGGGCGGATGGCTACACCTTC. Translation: CASSLGDRADGYTF.

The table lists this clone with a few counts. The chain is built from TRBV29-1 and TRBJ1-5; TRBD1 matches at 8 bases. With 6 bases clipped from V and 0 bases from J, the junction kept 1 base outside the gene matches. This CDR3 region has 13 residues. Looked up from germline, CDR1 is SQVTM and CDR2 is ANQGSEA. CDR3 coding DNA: TGCAGCGTCGGACAGGGTAGCAATCAGCCCCAGCATTTT. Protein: CSVGQGSNQPQHF. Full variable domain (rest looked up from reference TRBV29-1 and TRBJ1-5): SAVISQKPSRDICQRGTSLTIQCQVDSQVTMMFWYRQQPGQSLTLIATANQGSEATYESGFVIDKFPISRPNLTFSTLTVSNMSPEDSSIYLCSVGQGSNQPQHFGDGTRLSIL.

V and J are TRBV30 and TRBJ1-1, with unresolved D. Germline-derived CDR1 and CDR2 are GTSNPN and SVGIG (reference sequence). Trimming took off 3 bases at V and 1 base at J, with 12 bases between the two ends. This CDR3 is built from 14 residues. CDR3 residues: CAWRGFFKNTEAFF. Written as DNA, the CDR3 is TGTGCCTGGAGAGGGTTCTTTAAGAACACTGAAGCTTTCTTT.

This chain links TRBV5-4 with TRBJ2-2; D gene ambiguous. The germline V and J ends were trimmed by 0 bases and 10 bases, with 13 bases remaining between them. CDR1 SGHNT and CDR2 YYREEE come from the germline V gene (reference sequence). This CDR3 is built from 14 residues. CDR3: CASSLVGRSAELFF. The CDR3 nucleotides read TGTGCCAGCAGCTTGGTTGGGCGCTCTGCGGAGCTGTTTTTT. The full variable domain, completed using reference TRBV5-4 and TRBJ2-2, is ETGVTQSPTHLIKTRGQQVTLRCSSQSGHNTVSWYQQALGQGPQFIFQYYREEENGRGNFPPRFSGLQFPNYSSELNVNALELDDSALYLCASSLVGRSAELFFGEGSRLTVL.

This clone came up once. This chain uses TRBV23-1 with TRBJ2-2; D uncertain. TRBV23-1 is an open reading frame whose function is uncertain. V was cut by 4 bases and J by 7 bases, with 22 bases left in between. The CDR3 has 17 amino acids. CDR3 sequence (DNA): TGCGCCAGCAGTCCGCCTAGAAAGAATGCCTTCTGCGGGGAGCTGTTTTTT. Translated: CASSPPRKNAFCGELFF.

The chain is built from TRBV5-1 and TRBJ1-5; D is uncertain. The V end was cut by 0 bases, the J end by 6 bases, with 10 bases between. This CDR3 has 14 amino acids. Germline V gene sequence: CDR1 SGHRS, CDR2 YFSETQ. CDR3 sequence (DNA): TGCGCCAGCAGCTTGGTGGAGGGCAGTCAGCCCCAGCATTTT. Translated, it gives CASSLVEGSQPQHF.

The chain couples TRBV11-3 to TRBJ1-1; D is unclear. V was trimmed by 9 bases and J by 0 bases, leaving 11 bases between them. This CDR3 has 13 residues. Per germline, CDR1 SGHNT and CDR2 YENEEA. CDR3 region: CARGRQLNTEAFF. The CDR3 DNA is TGTGCCAGGGGCCGCCAATTGAACACTGAAGCTTTCTTT.

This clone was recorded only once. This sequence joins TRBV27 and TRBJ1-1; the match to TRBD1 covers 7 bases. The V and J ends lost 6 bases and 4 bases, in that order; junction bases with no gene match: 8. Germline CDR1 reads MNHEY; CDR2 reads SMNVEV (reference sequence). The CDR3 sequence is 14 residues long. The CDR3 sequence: CASSLGGWGTEAFF. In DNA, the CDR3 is TGTGCCAGCAGCCTAGGGGGCTGGGGCACTGAAGCTTTCTTT.

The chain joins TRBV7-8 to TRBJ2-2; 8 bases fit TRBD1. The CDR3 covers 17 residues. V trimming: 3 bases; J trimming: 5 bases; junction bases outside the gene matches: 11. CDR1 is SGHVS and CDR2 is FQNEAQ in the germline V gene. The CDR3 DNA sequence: TGTGCCAGCAGCTTTGCCGGGACAGGAGTTGGGACCGGGGAGCTGTTTTTT. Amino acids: CASSFAGTGVGTGELFF.

The CDR3 DNA follows: TGTGCCAGCAGCTCCCTACGGTCCAACAATGAGCAGTTCTTC. Protein product: CASSSLRSNNEQFF. The rearrangement links TRBV5-8 to TRBJ2-1; D remains ambiguous. The CDR3 covers 14 residues. V lost 3 bases to trimming and J lost 5 bases, with 12 bases between them. CDR1 is SGHTS, CDR2 YDEGEE, per germline.

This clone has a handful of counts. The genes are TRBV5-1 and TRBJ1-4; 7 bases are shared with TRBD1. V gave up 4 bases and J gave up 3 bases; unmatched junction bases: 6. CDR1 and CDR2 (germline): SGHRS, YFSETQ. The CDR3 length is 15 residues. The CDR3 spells CASSIRQGSNEKLFF. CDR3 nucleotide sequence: TGCGCCAGCAGCATCAGACAGGGTTCTAATGAAAAACTGTTTTTT. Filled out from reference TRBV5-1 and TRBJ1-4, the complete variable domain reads KAGVTQTPRYLIKTRGQQVTLSCSPISGHRSVSWYQQTPGQGLQFLFEYFSETQRNKGNFPGRFSGRQFSNSRSEMNVSTLELGDSALYLCASSIRQGSNEKLFFGSGTQLSVL.